This TCR beta chain was sequenced for a study of shared clonotypes between healthy human individuals. Study context: Each donor's CD4 naive and CD4 memory cells filled three plates apiece, CD8 naive two, and CD8 memory one.

Notes on this clone: The target antigen is unknown.

Naive CD8 cells were CD45RO-negative, positively selected for CCR7, excluding terminally differentiated effector memory CD45RA+ cells. Nashville, Tennessee was home to all donors, each a Caucasian adult. The CDR3 consists of 14 residues. V lost 0 bases and J 6 bases, leaving 9 bases between the germline ends. The germline V gene has CDR1 MNHNY and CDR2 SVGAGI (reference sequence). TCRdb's table, derived via immunoSEQ multiplex PCR, lists solely in-frame clones and lacks some. The sample lists about 2,100,000 clones, about 93% occurring once. General study findings and limits: On the whole, naive subsets had larger estimated richness than memory subsets had. Rarefaction revealed incomplete sorted-subset sequencing despite large depth.

The sample was naive CD8+ T cells from PBMCs. This receptor was obtained from a man younger than 30 in good health. Some clones in this sample may be carry-over from other donors' samples. The genes are TRBV6-6 and TRBJ2-4; a weak D match, TRBD2 (5 bases). The DNA for the CDR3 is TGTGCCAGCAGTTACTCCGGGGATTCAAACATTCAGTACTTC. It is translated as CASSYSGDSNIQYF.